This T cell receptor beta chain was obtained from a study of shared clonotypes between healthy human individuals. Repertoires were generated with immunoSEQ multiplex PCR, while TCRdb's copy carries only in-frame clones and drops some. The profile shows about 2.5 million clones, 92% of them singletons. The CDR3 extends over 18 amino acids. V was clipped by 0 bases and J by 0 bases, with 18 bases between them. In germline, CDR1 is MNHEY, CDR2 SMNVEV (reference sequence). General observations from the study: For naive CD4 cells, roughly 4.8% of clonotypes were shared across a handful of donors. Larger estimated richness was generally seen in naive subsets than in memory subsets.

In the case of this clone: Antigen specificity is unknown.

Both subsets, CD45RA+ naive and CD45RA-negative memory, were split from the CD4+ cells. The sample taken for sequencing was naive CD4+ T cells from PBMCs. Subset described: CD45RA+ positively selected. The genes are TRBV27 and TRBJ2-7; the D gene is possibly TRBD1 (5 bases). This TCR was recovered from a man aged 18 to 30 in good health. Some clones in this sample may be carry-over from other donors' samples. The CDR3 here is CASSLSLGQPRSSYEQYF. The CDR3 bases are TGTGCCAGCAGTTTATCGTTGGGGCAGCCAAGGAGCTCCTACGAGCAGTACTTC.